What follows are 3 T cell receptor beta chains derived from one specimen sequenced in a study of CXCR3-negative and CXCR3-positive naive CD8 T cells. The TRB libraries of cDNA were built by UMI-labeled 5' RACE. TCRdb re-called the 5' RACE reads; every CDR3 protein appears as one record, without DNA. The data show about 24,000 distinct CDR3 sequences, and the top ten clones hold about 4.3%. Sequencing used naive CXCR3- CD8+ T cells from blood. The subset is: CD45RO-CCR7+CD27+CD95- naive CD8+ T cells lacking CXCR3 (TNR3-). These receptors all stem from a human donor in good health. Some clones in this sample may be carry-over from other donors' samples.

By frequency, this clonotype is medium-sized. The chain is built from TRBV5-5 and TRBJ2-4; TCRdb's D call, TRBD1, is unchecked because there is no DNA. The CDR3 runs 14 residues. Germline loops: CDR1 SGHKS, CDR2 YYEKEE (reference sequence). This chain's CDR3 is CASSFLQGKNIQYF.

The chain recombines TRBV13 with TRBJ2-4. CDR3 length: 16 amino acids. Germline CDR1 and CDR2: PRHDT and FYEKMQ (reference sequence). CDR3 protein: CASSFSSRLAKNIQYF.

The V call is TRBV6-2 or TRBV6-3, the J call TRBJ2-1; TCRdb lists TRBD2, though no DNA is available to test this call. Germline V lookup: CDR1 MNHEY, CDR2 SVGEGT. CDR3 size: 15 residues. CDR3 protein: CASRSGASSYNEQFF.